A selection of T cell receptor beta chains follows, all from one sample in a study of tumor-infiltrating lymphocytes in localized non-small cell lung cancer. Assay: immunoSEQ multiplex PCR; the TCRdb copy retains only in-frame clones and omits some. The repertoire consists of tens of thousands of clones, with 50% to 70% occurring once and the leading ten covering 5.4%. Sequencing was carried out using lung tumor tissue. Receptor source: a human donor with non-small cell lung cancer. The CDR3 runs from the conserved cysteine through the conserved F or W. D genes are given only for firm matches. Clone size appears in some rows only: once, few, many, or a class for an expanded clone.

J gene: TRBJ2-1; D gene: NA; V gene: TRBV9; clone size: NA; CDR3 protein: CASSVVWGRENGNEQFF; CDR3 DNA: TGTGCCAGCAGCGTAGTTTGGGGGCGGGAGAACGGAAATGAGCAGTTCTTC
J gene: TRBJ2-2; D gene: TRBD1; V gene: TRBV19; clone size: NA; CDR3 protein: CASSRQGASGELFF; CDR3 DNA: TGTGCCAGTAGTCGGCAGGGGGCTAGCGGGGAGCTGTTTTTT
J gene: TRBJ1-1; D gene: NA; V gene: TRBV18; clone size: NA; CDR3 protein: CASSLSTEASTEAFF; CDR3 DNA: TGTGCCAGCTCACTCTCGACAGAAGCAAGCACTGAAGCTTTCTTT
J gene: TRBJ2-3; D gene: NA; V gene: TRBV7-9; clone size: NA; CDR3 protein: CASSSIGGKSSTDTQYF; CDR3 DNA: TGTGCCAGCAGCTCGATAGGGGGGAAGTCTAGCACAGATACGCAGTATTTT
J gene: TRBJ1-5; D gene: NA; V gene: TRBV4-2; clone size: few; CDR3 protein: CASSQAYRLSENQPQHF; CDR3 DNA: TGTGCCAGCAGCCAAGCTTATAGGTTATCAGAGAATCAGCCCCAGCATTTT
J gene: TRBJ1-1; D gene: TRBD1; V gene: TRBV11-2; clone size: NA; CDR3 protein: CASSIHRGRIGEAFF; CDR3 DNA: TGTGCCAGCAGCATACACAGGGGGCGCATTGGTGAAGCTTTCTTT
J gene: TRBJ1-2; D gene: NA; V gene: TRBV28; clone size: NA; CDR3 protein: CASSLSRVGGYTF; CDR3 DNA: TGTGCCAGCAGTTTAAGCCGGGTGGGTGGCTACACCTTC
J gene: TRBJ1-5; D gene: NA; V gene: TRBV28; clone size: NA; CDR3 protein: CASSLYESALSFQPQHF; CDR3 DNA: TGTGCCAGCAGTTTATATGAGTCAGCCTTGTCTTTTCAGCCCCAGCATTTT
J gene: TRBJ1-2; D gene: NA; V gene: TRBV5-6; clone size: NA; CDR3 protein: CASSRGRTAYGYTF; CDR3 DNA: TGTGCCAGCAGCAGGGGCCGGACAGCCTATGGCTACACCTTC
J gene: TRBJ1-2; D gene: NA; V gene: TRBV10-2; clone size: NA; CDR3 protein: CASRESGGDGYTF; CDR3 DNA: TGCGCCAGCAGGGAAAGCGGGGGCGACGGCTACACCTTC
J gene: TRBJ2-3; D gene: NA; V gene: TRBV7-3; clone size: NA; CDR3 protein: CASSLIAADTQYF; CDR3 DNA: TGTGCCAGCAGCTTAATTGCGGCGGATACGCAGTATTTT
J gene: TRBJ2-7; D gene: TRBD1; V gene: TRBV25-1; clone size: NA; CDR3 protein: CASSDSPGQGAKDEQYF; CDR3 DNA: TGTGCCAGCAGTGACTCACCGGGACAGGGGGCAAAAGACGAGCAGTACTTC
J gene: TRBJ2-2; D gene: NA; V gene: TRBV4-1; clone size: few; CDR3 protein: CASSHRTGELFF; CDR3 DNA: TGCGCCAGCAGCCACAGAACCGGGGAGCTGTTTTTT
J gene: TRBJ2-7; D gene: TRBD1; V gene: TRBV19; clone size: NA; CDR3 protein: CASSEMGQLTYEQYF; CDR3 DNA: TGTGCCAGTAGTGAGATGGGACAGCTTACCTACGAGCAGTACTTC
J gene: TRBJ1-1; D gene: NA; V gene: TRBV15; clone size: NA; CDR3 protein: CATSPQTNTEAFF; CDR3 DNA: TGTGCCACCAGCCCCCAGACGAACACTGAAGCTTTCTTT
J gene: TRBJ1-5; D gene: NA; V gene: TRBV11-2; clone size: few; CDR3 protein: CASSLVAGDQPQHF; CDR3 DNA: TGTGCCAGCAGCTTAGTGGCCGGAGATCAGCCCCAGCATTTT
J gene: TRBJ2-7; D gene: NA; V gene: TRBV6-1; clone size: NA; CDR3 protein: CASSEMLFGHEQYF; CDR3 DNA: TGTGCCAGCAGTGAAATGTTGTTTGGTCACGAGCAGTACTTC
J gene: TRBJ2-7; D gene: NA; V gene: TRBV4-2; clone size: few; CDR3 protein: CASSQGLVYEQYF; CDR3 DNA: TGTGCCAGCAGCCAAGGTTTGGTCTACGAGCAGTACTTC
J gene: TRBJ2-4; D gene: NA; V gene: TRBV7-9; clone size: NA; CDR3 protein: CASSEGLALAAKNIQYF; CDR3 DNA: TGTGCCAGCAGCGAAGGACTGGCTCTGGCGGCCAAAAACATTCAGTACTTC
J gene: TRBJ2-5; D gene: NA; V gene: TRBV11-2; clone size: NA; CDR3 protein: CASSLGVQETQYF; CDR3 DNA: TGTGCCAGCAGCTTAGGGGTCCAAGAGACCCAGTACTTC
J gene: TRBJ2-7; D gene: TRBD2; V gene: TRBV15; clone size: few; CDR3 protein: CATSRGNSGSYEQYF; CDR3 DNA: TGTGCCACCAGCAGAGGAAATAGCGGGAGCTACGAGCAGTACTTC
J gene: TRBJ1-3; D gene: TRBD1; V gene: TRBV28; clone size: NA; CDR3 protein: CASSTDRETSGNTIYF; CDR3 DNA: TGTGCCAGCAGTACTGACAGGGAAACCTCTGGAAACACCATATATTTT
J gene: TRBJ2-2; D gene: TRBD2; V gene: TRBV4-1; clone size: NA; CDR3 protein: CASSHIAGTSGRAAGELFF; CDR3 DNA: TGCGCCAGCAGCCACATCGCCGGGACTAGCGGGAGGGCCGCCGGGGAGCTGTTTTTT
J gene: TRBJ2-7; D gene: NA; V gene: TRBV27; clone size: NA; CDR3 protein: CASSLRRAGSYEQYF; CDR3 DNA: TGTGCCAGCAGTTTACGGCGGGCTGGCTCCTACGAGCAGTACTTC
J gene: TRBJ1-5; D gene: NA; V gene: TRBV6-1; clone size: NA; CDR3 protein: CASMPGQGSNQPQHF; CDR3 DNA: TGTGCCAGCATGCCGGGGCAGGGTAGCAATCAGCCCCAGCATTTT
J gene: TRBJ2-3; D gene: NA; V gene: TRBV10-3; clone size: NA; CDR3 protein: CAISSSGPGGTDTQYF; CDR3 DNA: TGTGCCATCAGCTCTTCGGGACCCGGGGGAACAGATACGCAGTATTTT
J gene: TRBJ2-1; D gene: TRBD1; V gene: TRBV7-9; clone size: NA; CDR3 protein: CASSLIGQGPSYNEQFF; CDR3 DNA: TGTGCCAGCAGCTTAATTGGACAGGGACCCTCCTACAATGAGCAGTTCTTC
J gene: TRBJ1-2; D gene: NA; V gene: TRBV30; clone size: once; CDR3 protein: CACQLLRGGLGYTF; CDR3 DNA: TGTGCCTGCCAACTCCTCCGGGGGGGACTTGGCTACACCTTC
J gene: TRBJ2-2; D gene: TRBD1; V gene: TRBV9; clone size: NA; CDR3 protein: CASSEPVGTVNTGELFF; CDR3 DNA: TGTGCCAGCAGCGAGCCAGTCGGGACAGTGAACACCGGGGAGCTGTTTTTT
J gene: TRBJ2-1; D gene: NA; V gene: TRBV18; clone size: NA; CDR3 protein: CASSTSGSYNEQFF; CDR3 DNA: TGTGCCAGCTCCACCTCGGGCTCCTACAATGAGCAGTTCTTC
J gene: TRBJ1-3; D gene: NA; V gene: TRBV19; clone size: NA; CDR3 protein: CASSNVPSSGNTIYF; CDR3 DNA: TGTGCCAGTAGTAACGTGCCGAGCTCTGGAAACACCATATATTTT
J gene: TRBJ2-2; D gene: TRBD2; V gene: TRBV12-5; clone size: NA; CDR3 protein: CASRLAGTNAGELFF; CDR3 DNA: TGTGCTAGTAGGTTAGCGGGAACAAACGCCGGGGAGCTGTTTTTT
J gene: TRBJ2-1; D gene: TRBD2; V gene: TRBV7-2; clone size: NA; CDR3 protein: CASSALAGDAEQFF; CDR3 DNA: TGTGCCAGCAGCGCACTAGCGGGAGACGCTGAGCAGTTCTTC
J gene: TRBJ2-5; D gene: TRBD1; V gene: TRBV27; clone size: NA; CDR3 protein: CASSLRSRGTGGKTQYF; CDR3 DNA: TGTGCCAGCAGTTTAAGGTCGCGGGGGACAGGGGGCAAGACCCAGTACTTC
J gene: TRBJ2-1; D gene: TRBD2; V gene: TRBV13; clone size: once; CDR3 protein: CASSLGPGLGSFNEQFF; CDR3 DNA: TGTGCCAGCAGCTTAGGGCCGGGACTAGGAAGTTTCAATGAGCAGTTCTTC